This TCR beta chain was sequenced for a study of regulatory T cells in long-lasting Graves disease. Researchers made TCR beta libraries by using iRepertoire HTBI primers and running Arm-PCR on CDR3 regions. Using its own MiXCR run on the multiplex PCR reads, TCRdb lists one record per CDR3 protein. In the table there are 350,000 to 550,000 distinct CDR3 sequences, 12% to 15% of which are singletons. The germline CDR1 and CDR2 sequences are PRHDT and FYEKMQ (reference sequence). Deletions cut 2 bases from V and 4 bases from J, with 17 bases between. The length of the CDR3 is 16 residues. Study observations and caveats: For persistent Graves' patients, TCR diversity was lower than for newly diagnosed ones.

This clonotype has a count of ten or more. Its antigen is not identified. Time point described: newly diagnosed GD, antithyroid drugs for less than 3 months. After RNA was extracted from PBMCs, the TCR library was made from it. The same sample was also used in a study of T cells in Graves' hyperthyroidism and ophthalmopathy. From that study: The HTBI primer set was used in a first-round RT-PCR of the TCR CDR3. Blood also held most thyroid clonotypes expanded beyond 0.001. The authors' 13 V-J model separated ophthalmopathy from stable hyperthyroidism.

The sample was peripheral blood mononuclear cells (PBMCs), taken at new diagnosis, from a patient treated with antithyroid drugs. V and J are TRBV13 and TRBJ1-1; no clear D gene. The receptor was isolated from a woman aged 45-60 years with Graves disease. The CDR3 region has the DNA TGTGCCAGCAGCTTATTGCTCTTGAGCGGTGGCACTGAAGCTTTCTTT. It is translated as CASSLLLLSGGTEAFF.